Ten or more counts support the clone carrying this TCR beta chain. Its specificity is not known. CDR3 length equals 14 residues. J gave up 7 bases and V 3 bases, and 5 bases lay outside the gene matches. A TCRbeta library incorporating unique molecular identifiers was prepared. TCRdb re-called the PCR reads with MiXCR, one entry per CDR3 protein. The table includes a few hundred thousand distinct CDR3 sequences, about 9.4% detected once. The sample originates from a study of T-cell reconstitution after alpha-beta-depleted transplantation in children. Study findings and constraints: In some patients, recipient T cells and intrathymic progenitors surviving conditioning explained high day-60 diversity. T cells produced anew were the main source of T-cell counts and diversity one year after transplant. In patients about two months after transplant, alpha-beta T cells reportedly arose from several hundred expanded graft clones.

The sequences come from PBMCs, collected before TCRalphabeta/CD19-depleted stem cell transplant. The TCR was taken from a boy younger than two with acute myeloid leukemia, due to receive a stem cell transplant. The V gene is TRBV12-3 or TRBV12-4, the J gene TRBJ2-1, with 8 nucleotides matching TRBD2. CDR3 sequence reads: CASSFGRGANEQFF. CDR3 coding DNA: TGTGCCAGCAGTTTCGGGCGGGGGGCTAATGAGCAGTTCTTC.